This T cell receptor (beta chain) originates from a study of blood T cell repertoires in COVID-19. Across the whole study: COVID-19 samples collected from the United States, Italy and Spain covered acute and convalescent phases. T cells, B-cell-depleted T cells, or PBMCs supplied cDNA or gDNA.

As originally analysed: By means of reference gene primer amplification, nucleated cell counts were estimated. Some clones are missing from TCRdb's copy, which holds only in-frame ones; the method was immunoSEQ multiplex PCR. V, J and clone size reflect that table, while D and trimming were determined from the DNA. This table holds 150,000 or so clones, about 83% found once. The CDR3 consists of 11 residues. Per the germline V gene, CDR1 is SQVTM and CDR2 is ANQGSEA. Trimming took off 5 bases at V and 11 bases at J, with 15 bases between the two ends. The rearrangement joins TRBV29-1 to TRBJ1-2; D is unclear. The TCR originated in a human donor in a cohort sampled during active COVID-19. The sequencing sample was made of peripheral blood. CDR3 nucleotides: TGCAGCGTTACCTCGACCCAGCGGTACACCTTC. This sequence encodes CSVTSTQRYTF.